This T cell receptor (beta chain) was found in a study of blood T cell repertoires in COVID-19. About the research overall: The cDNA or gDNA used as material had been derived from T cells, B-cell-depleted T cells, or PBMCs.

Using immunoSEQ multiplex PCR, the repertoire was profiled, and TCRdb retains in-frame clones only, with some absent. The data show roughly 190,000 clones, about 85% seen once. J lost 3 bases, V lost 0 bases, and 8 bases had no gene match. The CDR3 is 18 amino acids. Germline V CDR1 and CDR2: SGDLS, YYNGEE. The sequenced sample was peripheral blood. V gene TRBV9 combines with J gene TRBJ1-3; 11 nucleotides agree with TRBD1. The source is an elderly woman in a cohort sampled during active or convalescent COVID-19. This CDR3 reads CASSVGNGQGAFGNTIYF. CDR3 nucleotide sequence: TGTGCCAGCAGCGTAGGTAATGGACAGGGGGCTTTTGGAAACACCATATATTTT.